Listed here are 20 T cell receptor beta chains from one sample, sequenced in a study of blood T cell repertoires in COVID-19. Assay: immunoSEQ multiplex PCR; the TCRdb copy retains only in-frame clones and omits some. The sample consists of roughly 290,000 clones, around 87% of them appearing once. Sequencing was performed on peripheral blood. These receptors were taken from a woman aged 50 to 60 who had recovered from COVID-19.

The gene calls are TRBV7-2 and TRBJ1-2; D is perhaps TRBD1 (6 bases). This CDR3 region has 13 residues. CDR1 and CDR2 from the germline V gene are SGHTA and FQGNSA. V was shortened by 6 bases and J by 1 base, with 9 bases between the two germline ends. The CDR3 bases are TGTGCCAGCAGGCCAGGGGTTAACTATGGCTACACCTTC. Amino acid sequence: CASRPGVNYGYTF.

The genes are TRBV2 and TRBJ2-1; TRBD1 is a possible D gene (6 bases). Germline CDR1 SNHLY, CDR2 FYNNEI. This CDR3 comprises 12 residues. V dropped 5 bases and J dropped 7 bases, with 9 bases sitting between them. The CDR3 region is CASSTGLNEQFF. The DNA for the CDR3 is TGTGCCAGCAGTACAGGGTTGAATGAGCAGTTCTTC.

The genes are TRBV4-3 and TRBJ1-2, with no clear D. Trimming took off 0 bases at V and 7 bases at J, with 18 bases between the two ends. This CDR3 region has 16 residues. Germline lookup yields CDR1 LGHNA and CDR2 YSLEER. The DNA for the CDR3 is TGCGCCAGCAGCCAAGATCTGGATGCAGGACTAACTGGCTACACCTTC. It encodes CASSQDLDAGLTGYTF.

The chain has TRBV5-6 and TRBJ2-3; 7 nucleotides line up with TRBD2. The germline gives CDR1 SGHDT, CDR2 YYEEEE. The V segment lost 4 bases and the J segment 1 base; nucleotides outside the gene matches: 6. This CDR3 comprises 15 residues. DNA of the CDR3: TGTGCCAGCAGCCCAGGACTAGGCGGCACAGATACGCAGTATTTT. Its translation: CASSPGLGGTDTQYF.

This chain uses TRBV19 with TRBJ2-7; TRBD1 agrees at 7 bases. J was trimmed by 4 bases and V by 3 bases; bases with no gene match: 6. The CDR3 spans 14 residues. Germline lookup yields CDR1 LNHDA and CDR2 SQIVND (reference sequence). CDR3 nucleotide sequence: TGTGCCAGTAGTATCGACAGGGAGAAGTACGAGCAGTACTTC. This gives the protein CASSIDREKYEQYF. Full variable domain (rest looked up from reference TRBV19 and TRBJ2-7): DGGITQSPKYLFRKEGQNVTLSCEQNLNHDAMYWYRQDPGQGLRLIYYSQIVNDFQKGDIAEGYSVSREKKESFPLTVTSAQKNPTAFYLCASSIDREKYEQYFGPGTRLTVT.

The J gene is TRBJ2-1, the V gene TRBV5-4, with D unclear. Trimming took 0 bases from V and 0 from J, leaving 7 bases between them. The V gene's germline CDR1 is SGHNT and CDR2 YYREEE (reference sequence). This CDR3 comprises 15 residues. CDR3 coding DNA: TGTGCCAGCAGCTTGGCACGGAGCTCCTACAATGAGCAGTTCTTC. This encodes CASSLARSSYNEQFF.

This clone has a single count. This chain connects TRBV9 to TRBJ2-5, with 10 bases matching TRBD2. The CDR3 is 16 amino acids. Germline-derived CDR1 and CDR2 are SGDLS and YYNGEE. The junction had 7 bases not matched to a gene; V was cut back by 0 bases and J by 5 bases. CDR3 DNA: TGTGCCAGCAGCGTAGAACCAGCGGGAGGGCTGGAGACCCAGTACTTC. It is translated as CASSVEPAGGLETQYF.

The chain couples TRBV3-1 (or the pseudogene TRBV3-2) to TRBJ2-7; D perhaps matches TRBD2 (5 bases). CDR1 LGHDT and CDR2 YNNKEL come from the germline V gene (reference sequence). The V end lost 1 base, the J end lost 3 bases, and 10 bases lay between the germline ends. This CDR3 spans 14 amino acids. The CDR3 nucleotides read TGTGCCAGCAGCCAAGTTGGAGGAGTCTACGAGCAGTACTTC. As protein: CASSQVGGVYEQYF.

The chain carries TRBV25-1 and TRBJ2-3; 7 nucleotides line up with TRBD2. The CDR3 consists of 15 residues. V lost 4 bases, J lost 1 base, and 5 bases stayed unmatched. Germline CDR1 is MGHDK and CDR2 is SYGVNS. CDR3: CASSAHRGGTDTQYF. CDR3 sequence (DNA): TGTGCCAGCAGTGCTCATCGGGGGGGCACAGATACGCAGTATTTT.

V is TRBV27 and J is TRBJ1-6; D is possibly TRBD1 (6 bases). The CDR3 loop spans 15 amino acids. V was pared by 3 bases and J by 7 bases, with 13 bases between. The germline CDR1 and CDR2 sequences are MNHEY and SMNVEV (reference sequence). The CDR3 protein is CASSLQGTPNSPLHF. In DNA, the CDR3 is TGTGCCAGCAGTTTGCAGGGGACGCCCAATTCACCCCTCCACTTT.

The V gene is TRBV18, the J gene TRBJ2-5; D not resolved. The CDR3 length is 14 residues. The germline V gene has CDR1 KGHSH and CDR2 LQKENI. V lost 2 bases and J 4 bases, leaving 11 bases between the germline ends. CDR3 bases: TGTGCCAGCTCACCAGTTGACAACCTAGAGACCCAGTACTTC. It specifies CASSPVDNLETQYF.

This clone was recorded at least ten times. This rearrangement joins TRBV7-2 to TRBJ2-5; 9 bases line up with TRBD2. Trimming at V came to 2 bases and at J to 5 bases, leaving 6 bases not matched to a gene. The CDR3 consists of 15 residues. Germline V gives CDR1 SGHTA, CDR2 FQGNSA. CDR3: CASSLSGTSGETQYF. The CDR3 region has the DNA TGTGCCAGCAGCTTATCGGGTACTAGCGGGGAGACCCAGTACTTC.

The gene calls are TRBV10-3 and TRBJ1-3; D unresolved. The CDR3 spans 16 residues. The germline CDR1 and CDR2 sequences are ENHRY and SYGVKD. V lost 7 bases to trimming and J lost 6 bases, with 22 bases between them. The CDR3 is CAITPGGGLFLNTIYF. The DNA for the CDR3 is TGTGCCATCACTCCCGGTGGAGGGCTATTCTTAAACACCATATATTTT.

V gene TRBV20-1 combines with J gene TRBJ1-1; a possible D gene is TRBD1 (5 bases). The germline V gene has CDR1 DFQATT and CDR2 SNEGSKA (reference sequence). The CDR3 consists of 14 residues. The V gene lost 3 bases and the J gene lost 6 bases, with 17 bases spanning the gap. The CDR3 sequence is CSASSGGGRSEAFF. CDR3 coding DNA: TGCAGTGCTAGTAGTGGCGGGGGTCGTTCTGAAGCTTTCTTT.

This clone was detected only a few times. The chain is built from TRBV7-8 and TRBJ2-1; 14 nucleotides align to TRBD2. The V gene end was trimmed by 5 bases and the J gene end by 9 bases; junction bases not matched to a gene: 6. Germline lookup yields CDR1 SGHVS and CDR2 FQNEAQ. There are 15 residues in the CDR3. The DNA for the CDR3 is TGTGCCAGCAGCCCGGGACTAGCGGGAGTTAGTGAGCAGTTCTTC. This translates into CASSPGLAGVSEQFF.

The rearrangement uses TRBV5-1 and TRBJ2-3; 7 bases fit TRBD1. Germline CDR1 and CDR2: SGHRS and YFSETQ. With 4 bases clipped from V and 4 bases from J, the junction kept 12 bases outside the gene matches. The CDR3 runs 16 residues. The CDR3 bases are TGCGCCAGCAGCCCACTAGTGTCCCAGGGGGCAGATACGCAGTATTTT. It is translated as CASSPLVSQGADTQYF.

V gene TRBV9 combines with J gene TRBJ1-1, with D tentatively TRBD1 (5 bases). V lost 0 bases, J lost 1 base, and 13 bases lay in between. This CDR3 contains 16 residues. Germline V gives CDR1 SGDLS, CDR2 YYNGEE. Here the CDR3 DNA reads TGTGCCAGCAGCGTAGACTCCGACAGACGGAACACTGAAGCTTTCTTT. Translation gives CASSVDSDRRNTEAFF.

This sequence joins TRBV19 and TRBJ1-1, with D possibly being TRBD1 (5 bases). Germline V gene sequence: CDR1 LNHDA, CDR2 SQIVND (reference sequence). CDR3 length: 15 residues. V lost 5 bases and J 0 bases, leaving 13 bases between the germline ends. The CDR3 loop is CASSAGGHMNTEAFF. CDR3 coding DNA: TGTGCCAGTAGTGCGGGGGGTCACATGAACACTGAAGCTTTCTTT.

The chain links TRBV4-3 to TRBJ2-7; D perhaps matches TRBD1 (5 bases). Germline CDR1 is LGHNA and CDR2 is YSLEER. Trimming took off 1 base at V and 3 bases at J, with 7 bases between the two ends. This CDR3 region has 13 residues. In DNA form, the CDR3 reads TGCGCCAGCAGCCAAGTTCAGGGCTACGAGCAGTACTTC. Encoded protein: CASSQVQGYEQYF.

This clone showed up just once. At one boundary the junction diverges from the germline segment, which might be a read error. The rearrangement links TRBV12-3 or TRBV12-4 to TRBJ1-3; no firm D call. The CDR3 loop spans 13 amino acids. The CDR3 spells CASTWRVGDTIYF. The CDR3 DNA reads as TGTGCCAGCACCTGGAGGGTTGGAGACACCATATATTTT.